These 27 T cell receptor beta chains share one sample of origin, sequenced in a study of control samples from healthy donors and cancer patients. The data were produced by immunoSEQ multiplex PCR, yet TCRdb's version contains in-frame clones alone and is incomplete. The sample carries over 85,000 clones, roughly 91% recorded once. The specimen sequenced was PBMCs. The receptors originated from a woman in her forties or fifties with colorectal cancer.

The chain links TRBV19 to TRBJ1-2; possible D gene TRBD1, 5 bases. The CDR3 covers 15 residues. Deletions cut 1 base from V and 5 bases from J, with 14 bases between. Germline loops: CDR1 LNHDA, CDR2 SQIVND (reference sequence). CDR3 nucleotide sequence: TGTGCCAGTAGTATAGCTCTGCAGGGACCTTATGGCTACACCTTC. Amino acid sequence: CASSIALQGPYGYTF.

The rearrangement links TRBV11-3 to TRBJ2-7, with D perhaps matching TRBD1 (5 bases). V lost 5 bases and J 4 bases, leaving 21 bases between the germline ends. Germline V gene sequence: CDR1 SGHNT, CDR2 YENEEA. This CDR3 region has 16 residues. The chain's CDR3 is CASSLFWAGLSYEQYV. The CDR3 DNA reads TGTGCCAGCAGCCTATTTTGGGCAGGGCTTTCTTACGAGCAGTACGTC.

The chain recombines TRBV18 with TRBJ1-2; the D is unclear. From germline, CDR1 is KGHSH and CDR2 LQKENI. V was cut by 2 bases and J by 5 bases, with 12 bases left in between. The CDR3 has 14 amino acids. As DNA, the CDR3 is TGTGCCAGCTCACCAGAGTCCAGTAAATATGGCTACACCTTC. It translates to CASSPESSKYGYTF.

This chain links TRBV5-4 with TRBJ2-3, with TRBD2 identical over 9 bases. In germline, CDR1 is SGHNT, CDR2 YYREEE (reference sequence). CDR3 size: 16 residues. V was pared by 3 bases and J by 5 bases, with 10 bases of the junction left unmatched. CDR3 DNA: TGTGCCAGCAGCTCCGTGGGTAGCGGGGGAGGAGATACGCAGTATTTT. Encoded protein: CASSSVGSGGGDTQYF.

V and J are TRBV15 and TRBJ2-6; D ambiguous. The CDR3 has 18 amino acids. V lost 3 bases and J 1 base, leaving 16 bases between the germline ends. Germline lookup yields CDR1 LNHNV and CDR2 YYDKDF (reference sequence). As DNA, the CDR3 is TGTGCCACCAGCAGGCCCAGCACCGGGCCGTCTGGGGCCAACGTCCTGACTTTC. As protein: CATSRPSTGPSGANVLTF.

CDR3 DNA: TGTGCCAGCCAAATGGGGGTTAATGAAAAACTGTTTTTT. Residues: CASQMGVNEKLFF. V gene TRBV7-8 combines with J gene TRBJ1-4, with D maybe TRBD1 (5 bases). Germline lookup yields CDR1 SGHVS and CDR2 FQNEAQ. The CDR3 runs 13 residues. V lost 8 bases and J lost 4, with 11 bases in between.

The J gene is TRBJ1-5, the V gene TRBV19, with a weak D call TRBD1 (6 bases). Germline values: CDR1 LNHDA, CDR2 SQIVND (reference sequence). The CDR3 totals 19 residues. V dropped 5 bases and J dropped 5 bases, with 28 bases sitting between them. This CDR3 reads CASSPGTKGWAGSDQPQHF. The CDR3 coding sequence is TGTGCCAGTAGTCCCGGGACAAAGGGATGGGCAGGTTCCGATCAGCCCCAGCATTTT. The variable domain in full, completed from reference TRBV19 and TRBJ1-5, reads DGGITQSPKYLFRKEGQNVTLSCEQNLNHDAMYWYRQDPGQGLRLIYYSQIVNDFQKGDIAEGYSVSREKKESFPLTVTSAQKNPTAFYLCASSPGTKGWAGSDQPQHFGDGTRLSIL.

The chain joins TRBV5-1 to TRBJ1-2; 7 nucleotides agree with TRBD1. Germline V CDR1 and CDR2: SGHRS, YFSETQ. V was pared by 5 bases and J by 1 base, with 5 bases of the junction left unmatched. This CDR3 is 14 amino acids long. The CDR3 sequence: CASRAGGLNYGYTF. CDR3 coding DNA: TGCGCCAGCAGGGCAGGGGGGCTTAACTATGGCTACACCTTC.

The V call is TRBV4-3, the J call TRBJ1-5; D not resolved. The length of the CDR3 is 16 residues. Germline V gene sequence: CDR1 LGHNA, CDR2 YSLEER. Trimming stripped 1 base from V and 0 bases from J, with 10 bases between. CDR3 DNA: TGCGCCAGCAGCCAAGTTGGTCTCGGTAGCAATCAGCCCCAGCATTTT. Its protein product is CASSQVGLGSNQPQHF.

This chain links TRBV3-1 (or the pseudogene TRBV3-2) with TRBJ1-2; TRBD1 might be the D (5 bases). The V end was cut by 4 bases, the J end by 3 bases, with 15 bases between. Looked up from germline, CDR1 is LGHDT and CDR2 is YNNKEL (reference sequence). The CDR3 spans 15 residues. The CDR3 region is CASSPDKAPYYGYTF. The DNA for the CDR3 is TGTGCCAGCAGCCCGGACAAGGCCCCGTACTATGGCTACACCTTC.

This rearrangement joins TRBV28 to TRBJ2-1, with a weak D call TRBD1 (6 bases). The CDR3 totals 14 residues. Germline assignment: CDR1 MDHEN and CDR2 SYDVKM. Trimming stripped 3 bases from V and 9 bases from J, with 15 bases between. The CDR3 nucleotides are TGTGCCAGCAGTTTGGCAGGGGTACTTGTTGAGCAGTTCTTC. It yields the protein CASSLAGVLVEQFF.

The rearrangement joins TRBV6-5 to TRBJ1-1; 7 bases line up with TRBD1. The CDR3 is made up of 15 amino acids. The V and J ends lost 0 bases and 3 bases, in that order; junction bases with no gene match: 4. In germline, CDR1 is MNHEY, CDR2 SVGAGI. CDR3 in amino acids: CASSYSGQGDTEAFF. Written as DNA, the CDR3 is TGTGCCAGCAGTTACTCAGGGCAGGGGGACACTGAAGCTTTCTTT.

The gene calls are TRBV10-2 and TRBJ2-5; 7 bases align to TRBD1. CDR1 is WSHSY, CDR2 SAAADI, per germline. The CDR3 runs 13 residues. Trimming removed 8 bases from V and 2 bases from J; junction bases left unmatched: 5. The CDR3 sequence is CASRSTGQETQYF. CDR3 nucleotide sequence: TGCGCCAGCCGCTCGACAGGGCAAGAGACCCAGTACTTC.

The CDR3: CAWRNPGVPNNSPLHF. CDR3 in DNA: TGTGCCTGGAGGAATCCAGGGGTACCGAATAATTCACCCCTCCACTTT. V is TRBV30 and J is TRBJ1-6; TRBD1 might be the D (6 bases). CDR3 length: 16 residues. Germline V gene sequence: CDR1 GTSNPN, CDR2 SVGIG (reference sequence). The ends were cut back, 3 bases at V and 5 bases at J, with 17 bases in the middle.

The CDR3 DNA reads TGTGCCAGCAGCTCTTGGGGTGGGGCGTCAGGCTACACCTTC. Encoded protein: CASSSWGGASGYTF. The rearrangement uses TRBV6-5 and TRBJ1-2; D possibly corresponds to TRBD1 (5 bases). The CDR3 has 14 residues. The V gene's germline CDR1 is MNHEY and CDR2 SVGAGI. Trimming removed 6 bases at V and 8 bases at J, with 19 bases between.

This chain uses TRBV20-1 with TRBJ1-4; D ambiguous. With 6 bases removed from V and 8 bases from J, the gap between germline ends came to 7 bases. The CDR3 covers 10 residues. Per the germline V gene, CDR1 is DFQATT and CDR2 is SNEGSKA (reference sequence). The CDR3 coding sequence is TGCAGTGCACTGAAGGAAAAACTGTTTTTT. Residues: CSALKEKLFF.

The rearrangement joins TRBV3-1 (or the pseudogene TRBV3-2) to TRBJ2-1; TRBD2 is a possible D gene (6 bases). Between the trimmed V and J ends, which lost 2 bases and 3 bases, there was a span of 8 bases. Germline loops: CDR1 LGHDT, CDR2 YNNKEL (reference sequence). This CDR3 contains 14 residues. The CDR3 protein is CASSQSGLYNEQFF. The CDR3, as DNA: TGTGCCAGCAGCCAAAGCGGGCTCTACAATGAGCAGTTCTTC.

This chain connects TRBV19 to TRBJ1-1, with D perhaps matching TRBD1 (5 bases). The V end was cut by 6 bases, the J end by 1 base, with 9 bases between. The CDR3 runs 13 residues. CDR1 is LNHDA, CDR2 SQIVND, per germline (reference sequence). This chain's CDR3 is CASSGQTNTEAFF. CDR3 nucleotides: TGTGCCAGTAGCGGACAAACGAACACTGAAGCTTTCTTT.

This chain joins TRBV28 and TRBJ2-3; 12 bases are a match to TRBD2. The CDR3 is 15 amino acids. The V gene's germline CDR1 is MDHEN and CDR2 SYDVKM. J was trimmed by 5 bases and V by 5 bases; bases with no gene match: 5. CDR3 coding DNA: TGTGCCAGCAGTCCTAGCGGGGGGGCGAAAGATACGCAGTATTTT. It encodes CASSPSGGAKDTQYF.

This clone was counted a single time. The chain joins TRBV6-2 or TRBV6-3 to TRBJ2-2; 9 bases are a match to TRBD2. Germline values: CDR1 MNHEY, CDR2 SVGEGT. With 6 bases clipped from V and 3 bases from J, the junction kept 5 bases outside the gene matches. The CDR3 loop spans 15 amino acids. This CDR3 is CASSRQRGDTGELFF. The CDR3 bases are TGTGCCAGCAGCCGCCAGCGGGGGGACACCGGGGAGCTGTTTTTT.

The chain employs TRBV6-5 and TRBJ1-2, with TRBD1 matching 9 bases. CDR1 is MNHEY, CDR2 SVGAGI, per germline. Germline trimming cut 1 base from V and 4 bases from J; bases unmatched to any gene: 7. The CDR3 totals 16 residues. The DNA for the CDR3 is TGTGCCAGCAGTTACTTGGGACAGGGTGTATTCTATGGCTACACCTTC. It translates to CASSYLGQGVFYGYTF.

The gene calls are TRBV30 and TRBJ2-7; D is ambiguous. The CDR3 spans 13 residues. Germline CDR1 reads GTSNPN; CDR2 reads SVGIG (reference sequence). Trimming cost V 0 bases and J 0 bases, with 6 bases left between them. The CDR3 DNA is TGTGCCTGGAGTGTACACAACTCCTACGAGCAGTACGTC. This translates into CAWSVHNSYEQYV.

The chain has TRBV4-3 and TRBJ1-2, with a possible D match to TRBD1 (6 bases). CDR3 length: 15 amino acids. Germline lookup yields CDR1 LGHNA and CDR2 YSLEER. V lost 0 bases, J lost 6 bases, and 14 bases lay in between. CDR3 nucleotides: TGCGCCAGCAGCCAAGAGCAGGGGTTGACGAATGGCTACACCTTC. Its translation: CASSQEQGLTNGYTF.

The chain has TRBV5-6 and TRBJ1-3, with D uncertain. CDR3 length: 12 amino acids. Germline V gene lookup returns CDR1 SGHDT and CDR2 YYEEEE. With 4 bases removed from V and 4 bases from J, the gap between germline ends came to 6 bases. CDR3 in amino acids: CASSPGGNTIYF. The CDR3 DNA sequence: TGTGCCAGCAGCCCTGGGGGAAACACCATATATTTT.

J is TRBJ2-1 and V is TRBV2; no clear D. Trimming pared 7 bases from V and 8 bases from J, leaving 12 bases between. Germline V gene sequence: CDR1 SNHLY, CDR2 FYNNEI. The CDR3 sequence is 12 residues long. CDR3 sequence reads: CASKLESYEQFF. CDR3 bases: TGTGCCAGCAAGTTGGAGTCCTATGAGCAGTTCTTC.

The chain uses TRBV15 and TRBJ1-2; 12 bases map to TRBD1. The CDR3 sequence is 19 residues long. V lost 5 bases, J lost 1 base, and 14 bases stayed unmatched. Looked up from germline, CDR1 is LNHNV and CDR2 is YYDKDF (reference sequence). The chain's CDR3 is CATSARRGTGGSNNYGYTF. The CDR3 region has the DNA TGTGCCACCAGCGCCCGAAGAGGGACAGGGGGCTCGAATAACTATGGCTACACCTTC.

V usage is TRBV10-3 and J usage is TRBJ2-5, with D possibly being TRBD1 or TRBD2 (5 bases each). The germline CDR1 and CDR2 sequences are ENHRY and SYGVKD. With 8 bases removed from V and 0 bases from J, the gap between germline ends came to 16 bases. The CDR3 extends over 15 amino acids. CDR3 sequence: CAIGRDGTYQETQYF. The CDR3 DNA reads TGTGCCATCGGTCGGGACGGGACGTACCAAGAGACCCAGTACTTC.